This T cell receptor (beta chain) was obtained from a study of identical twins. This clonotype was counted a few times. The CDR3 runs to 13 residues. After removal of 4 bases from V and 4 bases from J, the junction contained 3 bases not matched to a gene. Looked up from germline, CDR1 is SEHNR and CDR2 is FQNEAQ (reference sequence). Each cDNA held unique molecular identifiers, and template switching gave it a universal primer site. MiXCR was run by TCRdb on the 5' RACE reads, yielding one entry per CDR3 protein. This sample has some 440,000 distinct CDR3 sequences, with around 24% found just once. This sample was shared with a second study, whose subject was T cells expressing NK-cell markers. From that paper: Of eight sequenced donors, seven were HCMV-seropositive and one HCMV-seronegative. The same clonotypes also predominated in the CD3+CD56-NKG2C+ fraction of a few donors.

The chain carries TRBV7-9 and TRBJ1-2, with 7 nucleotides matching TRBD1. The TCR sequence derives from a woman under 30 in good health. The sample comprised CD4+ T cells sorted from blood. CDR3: CASSSRGAYGYTF. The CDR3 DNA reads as TGTGCCAGCAGCTCCAGGGGGGCCTATGGCTACACCTTC.